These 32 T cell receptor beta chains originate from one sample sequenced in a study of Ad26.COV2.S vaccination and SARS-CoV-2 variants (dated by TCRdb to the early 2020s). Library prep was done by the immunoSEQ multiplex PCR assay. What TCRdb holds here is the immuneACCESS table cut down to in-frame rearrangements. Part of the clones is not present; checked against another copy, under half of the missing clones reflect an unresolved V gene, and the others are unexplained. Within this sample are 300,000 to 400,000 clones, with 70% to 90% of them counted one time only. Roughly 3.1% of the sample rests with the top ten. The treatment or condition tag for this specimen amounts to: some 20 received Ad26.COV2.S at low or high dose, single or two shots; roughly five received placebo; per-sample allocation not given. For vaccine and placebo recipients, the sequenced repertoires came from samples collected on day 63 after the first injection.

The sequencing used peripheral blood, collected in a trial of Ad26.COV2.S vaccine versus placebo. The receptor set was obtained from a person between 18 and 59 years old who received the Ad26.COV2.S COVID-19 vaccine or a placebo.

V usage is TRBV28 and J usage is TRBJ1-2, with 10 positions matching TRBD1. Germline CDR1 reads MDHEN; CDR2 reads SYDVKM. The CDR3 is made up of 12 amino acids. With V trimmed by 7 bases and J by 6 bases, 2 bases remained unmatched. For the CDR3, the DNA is TGTGCCAGCACGACAGGGGGCGATGGCTACACCTTC. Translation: CASTTGGDGYTF.

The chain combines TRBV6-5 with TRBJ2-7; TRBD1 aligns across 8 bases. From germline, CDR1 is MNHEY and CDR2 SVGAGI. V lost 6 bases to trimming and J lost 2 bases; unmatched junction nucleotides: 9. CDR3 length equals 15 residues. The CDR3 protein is CASRPTRTGPYEQYF. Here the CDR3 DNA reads TGTGCCAGCAGGCCAACAAGGACAGGGCCCTACGAGCAGTACTTC.

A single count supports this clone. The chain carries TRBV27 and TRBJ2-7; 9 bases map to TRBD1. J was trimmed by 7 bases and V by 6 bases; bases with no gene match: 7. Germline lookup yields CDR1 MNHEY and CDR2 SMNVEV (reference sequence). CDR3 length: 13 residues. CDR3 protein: CASSWGDRGEQYF. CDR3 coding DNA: TGTGCCAGCAGCTGGGGTGACAGGGGGGAGCAGTACTTC.

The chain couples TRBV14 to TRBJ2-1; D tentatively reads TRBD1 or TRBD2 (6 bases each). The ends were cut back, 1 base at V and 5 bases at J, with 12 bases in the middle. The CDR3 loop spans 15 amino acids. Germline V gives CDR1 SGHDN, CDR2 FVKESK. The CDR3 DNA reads TGTGCCAGCAGCCAAGTTCGGGGGCTAAACAATGAGCAGTTCTTC. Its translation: CASSQVRGLNNEQFF.

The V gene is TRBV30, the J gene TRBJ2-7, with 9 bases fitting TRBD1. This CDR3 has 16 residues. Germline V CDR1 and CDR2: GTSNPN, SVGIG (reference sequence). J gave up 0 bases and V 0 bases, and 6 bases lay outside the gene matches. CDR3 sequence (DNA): TGTGCCTGGAGTGTACGGGGACAGGGTAGCTCCTACGAGCAGTACTTC. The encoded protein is CAWSVRGQGSSYEQYF.

The CDR3 protein is CASSSIDRDLYGYTF. For the CDR3, the DNA is TGTGCCAGCAGCAGCATAGACAGGGACCTCTATGGCTACACCTTC. The chain carries TRBV7-8 and TRBJ1-2; 7 bases line up with TRBD1. V was clipped by 5 bases and J by 4 bases; unmatched bases: 10. Germline V gives CDR1 SGHVS, CDR2 FQNEAQ. This CDR3 region has 15 residues.

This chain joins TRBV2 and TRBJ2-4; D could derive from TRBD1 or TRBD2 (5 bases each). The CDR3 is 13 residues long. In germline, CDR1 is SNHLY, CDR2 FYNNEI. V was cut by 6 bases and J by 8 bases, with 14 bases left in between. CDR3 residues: CASSPVGADIQYF. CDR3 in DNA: TGTGCCAGCAGCCCTGTCGGGGCGGACATTCAGTACTTC.

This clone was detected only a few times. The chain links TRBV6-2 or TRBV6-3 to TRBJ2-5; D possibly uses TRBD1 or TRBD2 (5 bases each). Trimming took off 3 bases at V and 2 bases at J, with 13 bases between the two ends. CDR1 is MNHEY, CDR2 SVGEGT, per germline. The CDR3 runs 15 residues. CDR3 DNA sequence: TGTGCCAGCAGTTATTTGGGGACCATTCAAGAGACCCAGTACTTC. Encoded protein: CASSYLGTIQETQYF.

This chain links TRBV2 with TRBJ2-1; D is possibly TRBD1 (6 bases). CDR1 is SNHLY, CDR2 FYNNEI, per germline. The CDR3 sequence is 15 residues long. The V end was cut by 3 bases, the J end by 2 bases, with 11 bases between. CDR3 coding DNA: TGTGCCAGCAGTGAGCAGGGGACCACCTACAATGAGCAGTTCTTC. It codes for CASSEQGTTYNEQFF.

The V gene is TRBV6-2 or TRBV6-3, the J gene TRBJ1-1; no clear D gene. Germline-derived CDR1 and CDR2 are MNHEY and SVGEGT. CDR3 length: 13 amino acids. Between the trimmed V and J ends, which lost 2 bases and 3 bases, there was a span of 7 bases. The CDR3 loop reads CASSYVRDTEAFF. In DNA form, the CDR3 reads TGTGCCAGCAGTTACGTGAGGGACACTGAAGCTTTCTTT.

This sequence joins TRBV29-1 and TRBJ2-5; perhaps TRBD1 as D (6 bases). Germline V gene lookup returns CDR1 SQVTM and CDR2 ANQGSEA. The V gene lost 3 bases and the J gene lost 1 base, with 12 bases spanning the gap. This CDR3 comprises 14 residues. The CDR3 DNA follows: TGCAGCGTTGATTTCGGGACACCCCAAGAGACCCAGTACTTC. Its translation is CSVDFGTPQETQYF.

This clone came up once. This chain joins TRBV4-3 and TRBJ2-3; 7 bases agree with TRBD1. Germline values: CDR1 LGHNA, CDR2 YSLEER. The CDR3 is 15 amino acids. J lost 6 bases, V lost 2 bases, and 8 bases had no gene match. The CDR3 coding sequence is TGCGCCAGCAGCCAAAGGACAGGTGAGGGGGATACGCAGTATTTT. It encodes CASSQRTGEGDTQYF.

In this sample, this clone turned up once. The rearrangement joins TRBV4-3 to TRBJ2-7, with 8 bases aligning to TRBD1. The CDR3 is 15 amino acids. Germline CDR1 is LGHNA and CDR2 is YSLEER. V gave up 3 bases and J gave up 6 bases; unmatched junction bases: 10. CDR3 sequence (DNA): TGCGCCAGCAGCCAGGACCCCGGGACAGGCTTCGAGCAGTACTTC. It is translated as CASSQDPGTGFEQYF.

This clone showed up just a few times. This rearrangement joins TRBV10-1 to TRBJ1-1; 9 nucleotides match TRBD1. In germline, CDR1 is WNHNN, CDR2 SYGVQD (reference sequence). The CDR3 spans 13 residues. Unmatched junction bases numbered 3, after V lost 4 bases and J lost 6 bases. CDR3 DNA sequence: TGCGCCAGCAGTGCGGGACAGGGTTCTGAAGCTTTCTTT. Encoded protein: CASSAGQGSEAFF.

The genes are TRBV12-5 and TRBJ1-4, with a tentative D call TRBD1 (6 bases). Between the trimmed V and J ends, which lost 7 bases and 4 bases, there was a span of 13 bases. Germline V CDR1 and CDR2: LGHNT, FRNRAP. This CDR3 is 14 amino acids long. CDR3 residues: CASALDSLNEKLFF. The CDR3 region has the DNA TGTGCTAGTGCCTTGGACAGCCTTAATGAAAAACTGTTTTTT.

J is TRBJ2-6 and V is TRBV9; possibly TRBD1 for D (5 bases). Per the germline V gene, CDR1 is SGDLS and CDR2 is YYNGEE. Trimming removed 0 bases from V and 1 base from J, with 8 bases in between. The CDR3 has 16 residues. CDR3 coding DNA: TGTGCCAGCAGCGTAGGACCAGGGTCTGGGGCCAACGTCCTGACTTTC. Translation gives CASSVGPGSGANVLTF.

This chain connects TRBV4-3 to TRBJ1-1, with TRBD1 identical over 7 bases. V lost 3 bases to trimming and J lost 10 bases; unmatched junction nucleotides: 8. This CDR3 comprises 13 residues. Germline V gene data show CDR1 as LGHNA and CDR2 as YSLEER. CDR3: CASSQETGPGAFF. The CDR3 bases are TGCGCCAGCAGCCAGGAGACAGGGCCTGGAGCTTTCTTT.

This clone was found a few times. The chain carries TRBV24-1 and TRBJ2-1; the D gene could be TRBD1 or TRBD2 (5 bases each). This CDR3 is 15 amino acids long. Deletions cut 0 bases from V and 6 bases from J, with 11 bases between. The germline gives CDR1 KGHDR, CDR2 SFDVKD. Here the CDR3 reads CATSDLHRGVNEQFF. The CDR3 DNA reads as TGTGCCACCAGTGATTTGCATAGGGGAGTCAATGAGCAGTTCTTC.

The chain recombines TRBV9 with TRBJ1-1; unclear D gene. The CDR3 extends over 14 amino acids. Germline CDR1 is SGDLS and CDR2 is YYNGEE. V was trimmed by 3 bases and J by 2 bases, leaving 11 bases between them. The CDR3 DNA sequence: TGTGCCAGCAGCGCCCTAACTGCTAACACTGAAGCTTTCTTT. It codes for CASSALTANTEAFF.

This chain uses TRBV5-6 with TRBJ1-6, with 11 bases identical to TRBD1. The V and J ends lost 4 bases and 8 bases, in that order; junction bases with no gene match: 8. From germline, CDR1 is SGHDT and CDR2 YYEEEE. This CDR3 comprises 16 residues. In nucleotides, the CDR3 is TGTGCCAGCAGCACTACCTCGGGACAGGGGGATTCACCCCTCCACTTT. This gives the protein CASSTTSGQGDSPLHF.

The CDR3: CASRHQGADYGYTF. CDR3 nucleotides: TGCGCCAGCAGACACCAGGGGGCCGACTATGGCTACACCTTC. This sequence joins TRBV4-1 and TRBJ1-2; 8 bases align to TRBD1. V dropped 6 bases and J dropped 3; count of bases not matched to a gene: 6. This CDR3 is built from 14 residues. Germline assignment: CDR1 MGHRA and CDR2 YSYEKL.

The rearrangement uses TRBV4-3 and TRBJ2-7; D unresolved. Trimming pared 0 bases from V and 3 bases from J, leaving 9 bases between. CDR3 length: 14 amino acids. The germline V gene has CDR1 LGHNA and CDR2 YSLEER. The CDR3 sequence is CASSQEGFDYEQYF. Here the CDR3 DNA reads TGCGCCAGCAGCCAAGAAGGGTTCGACTACGAGCAGTACTTC.

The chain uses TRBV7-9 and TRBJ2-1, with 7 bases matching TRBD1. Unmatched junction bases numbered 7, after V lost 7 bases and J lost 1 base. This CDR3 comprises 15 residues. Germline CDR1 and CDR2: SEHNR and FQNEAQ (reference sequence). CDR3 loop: CASTTNRGSYNEQFF. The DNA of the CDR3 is TGTGCCAGCACCACGAACAGGGGTTCCTACAATGAGCAGTTCTTC.

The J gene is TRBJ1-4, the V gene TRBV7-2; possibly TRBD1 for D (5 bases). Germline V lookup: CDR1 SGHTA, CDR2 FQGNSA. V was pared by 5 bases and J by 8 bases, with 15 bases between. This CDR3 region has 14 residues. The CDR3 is CASSPRAGREKLFF. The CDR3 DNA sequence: TGTGCCAGCAGCCCCAGGGCAGGGAGGGAAAAACTGTTTTTT.

The CDR3 DNA reads TGTGCCAGCAGTGACGCGTCCGAGCAGTTCTTC. Translation gives CASSDASEQFF. V usage is TRBV6-4 and J usage is TRBJ2-1; D gene ambiguous. The CDR3 spans 11 residues. V was cut by 2 bases and J by 10 bases, with 6 bases left in between. Germline V CDR1 and CDR2: MRHNA, SNTAGT.

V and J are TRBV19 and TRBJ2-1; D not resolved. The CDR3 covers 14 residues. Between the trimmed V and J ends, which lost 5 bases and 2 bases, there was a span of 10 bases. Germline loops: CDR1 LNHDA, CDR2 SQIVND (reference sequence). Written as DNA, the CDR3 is TGTGCCAGTAGTCCCCAGCTGGCCTACAATGAGCAGTTCTTC. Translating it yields CASSPQLAYNEQFF.

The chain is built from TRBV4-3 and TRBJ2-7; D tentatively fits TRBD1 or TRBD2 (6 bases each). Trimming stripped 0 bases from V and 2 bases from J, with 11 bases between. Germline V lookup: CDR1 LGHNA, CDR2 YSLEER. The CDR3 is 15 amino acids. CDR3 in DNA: TGCGCCAGCAGCCAAGAAGGAGGGACAACCTACGAGCAGTACTTC. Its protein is CASSQEGGTTYEQYF.

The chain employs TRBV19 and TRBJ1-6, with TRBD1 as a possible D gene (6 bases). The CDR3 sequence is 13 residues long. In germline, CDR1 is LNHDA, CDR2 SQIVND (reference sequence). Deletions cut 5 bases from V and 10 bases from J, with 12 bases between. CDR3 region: CASSPWTASPLHF. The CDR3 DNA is TGTGCCAGTAGTCCCTGGACAGCCTCACCCCTCCACTTT.

In DNA form, the CDR3 reads TGTGCCAGCAGTTTGGGCTACGAGGGACGTAATTCACCCCTCCACTTT. Protein: CASSLGYEGRNSPLHF. The genes are TRBV27 and TRBJ1-6; a weak D match, TRBD1 (5 bases). Germline V gives CDR1 MNHEY, CDR2 SMNVEV (reference sequence). Between the trimmed V and J ends, which lost 3 bases and 6 bases, there was a span of 15 bases. The CDR3 is 16 amino acids.

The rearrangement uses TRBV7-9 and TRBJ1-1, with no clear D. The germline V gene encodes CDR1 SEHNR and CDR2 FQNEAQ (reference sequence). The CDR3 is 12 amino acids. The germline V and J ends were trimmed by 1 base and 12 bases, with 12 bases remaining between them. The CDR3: CASSLERAATFF. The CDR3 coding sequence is TGTGCCAGCAGCTTAGAACGGGCAGCTACTTTCTTT.

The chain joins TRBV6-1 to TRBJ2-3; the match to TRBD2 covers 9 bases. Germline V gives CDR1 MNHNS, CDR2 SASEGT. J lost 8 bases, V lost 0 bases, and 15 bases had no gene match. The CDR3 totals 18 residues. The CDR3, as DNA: TGTGCCAGCAGTGAAGCGTCGGCTAGCGGGACCCCGGGGAGTACGCAGTATTTT. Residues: CASSEASASGTPGSTQYF.

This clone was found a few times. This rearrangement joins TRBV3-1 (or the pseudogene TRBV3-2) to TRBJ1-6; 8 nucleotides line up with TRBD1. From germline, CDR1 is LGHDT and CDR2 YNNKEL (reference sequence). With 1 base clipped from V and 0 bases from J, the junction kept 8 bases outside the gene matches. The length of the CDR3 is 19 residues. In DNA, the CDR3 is TGTGCCAGCAGCCAAGGCCCGACAGGGGTAAGCTCCTATAATTCACCCCTCCACTTT. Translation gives CASSQGPTGVSSYNSPLHF.